This passage covers 22 T cell receptor beta chains from one sample sequenced in a study of blood T cell repertoires in COVID-19. Sequencing was performed with immunoSEQ multiplex PCR; in TCRdb, only in-frame clones are kept and a portion is missing. The data contain 64,000 or so clones, approximately 91% of them singletons. Source material: peripheral blood. The receptor set was obtained from a human donor in a cohort sampled during active COVID-19.

The chain carries TRBV9 and TRBJ2-7; D is perhaps TRBD2 (6 bases). Per the germline V gene, CDR1 is SGDLS and CDR2 is YYNGEE. The V and J ends lost 0 bases and 0 bases respectively, with 7 bases between them. This CDR3 comprises 14 residues. The DNA of the CDR3 is TGTGCCAGCAGCGTAGACGGGAGCTCCTACGAGCAGTACTTC. It yields the protein CASSVDGSSYEQYF.

The chain has TRBV18 and TRBJ2-5; possible D gene TRBD2, 6 bases. This CDR3 has 17 amino acids. The V gene's germline CDR1 is KGHSH and CDR2 LQKENI. V lost 0 bases and J lost 3, with 17 bases in between. CDR3 loop: CASSPPIPRTTEETQYF. The CDR3 nucleotides are TGTGCCAGCTCACCACCTATCCCCAGGACTACCGAAGAGACCCAGTACTTC.

J is TRBJ1-1 and V is TRBV29-1; D is uncertain. The ends were cut back, 6 bases at V and 2 bases at J, with 25 bases in the middle. The CDR3 contains 17 residues. Germline assignment: CDR1 SQVTM and CDR2 ANQGSEA. The CDR3 loop is CSVRGRGIQFTNTEAFF. CDR3 DNA: TGCAGCGTCCGTGGCCGAGGGATACAGTTTACCAACACTGAAGCTTTCTTT.

The genes are TRBV7-2 and TRBJ2-5, with 9 nucleotides matching TRBD1. There are 15 residues in the CDR3. Trimming took 8 bases from V and 7 from J; bases not matched to a gene: 14. CDR1 and CDR2 (germline): SGHTA, FQGNSA. The CDR3 bases are TGTGCCAGCTCCCAAGACAGGGGGGATTTTGGGACCCAGTACTTC. As protein: CASSQDRGDFGTQYF.

The rearrangement uses TRBV7-9 and TRBJ2-2; 7 nucleotides agree with TRBD2. The CDR3 runs 16 residues. The junction had 12 bases not matched to a gene; V was cut back by 5 bases and J by 6 bases. Germline CDR1 reads SEHNR; CDR2 reads FQNEAQ (reference sequence). DNA of the CDR3: TGTGCCAGCAGCCCCGGACTAGGGAGTTGGCCCGGGGAGCTGTTTTTT. This encodes CASSPGLGSWPGELFF.

The V gene is TRBV14, the J gene TRBJ2-7, with a possible D match to TRBD1 (6 bases). V was trimmed by 4 bases and J by 2 bases, leaving 9 bases between them. The CDR3 covers 13 residues. The germline V gene has CDR1 SGHDN and CDR2 FVKESK. CDR3 loop: CASSRDIPYEQYF. The CDR3 DNA reads TGTGCCAGCAGCCGGGACATCCCCTACGAGCAGTACTTC.

V usage is TRBV27 and J usage is TRBJ2-3, with a weak D call TRBD1 (6 bases). V was pared by 2 bases and J by 6 bases, with 15 bases between. This CDR3 region has 15 residues. The germline V gene encodes CDR1 MNHEY and CDR2 SMNVEV (reference sequence). The CDR3 here is CASSLRDTFIDTQYF. CDR3 DNA: TGTGCCAGCAGTTTACGGGACACGTTTATCGATACGCAGTATTTT.

V gene TRBV2 combines with J gene TRBJ2-7; D not certain. This CDR3 comprises 15 residues. The V end lost 7 bases, the J end lost 2 bases, and 18 bases lay between the germline ends. From germline, CDR1 is SNHLY and CDR2 FYNNEI. CDR3: CASMIGGFGAYEQYF. CDR3 bases: TGTGCCAGCATGATAGGTGGGTTTGGAGCCTACGAGCAGTACTTC.

The chain combines TRBV6-6 with TRBJ2-7, with a tentative D call TRBD2 (6 bases). The CDR3 spans 13 residues. The ends were cut back, 2 bases at V and 7 bases at J, with 12 bases in the middle. From germline, CDR1 is MNHNY and CDR2 SVGAGI (reference sequence). Here the CDR3 reads CASSYTLRGEQYF. The CDR3 DNA is TGTGCCAGCAGTTACACATTACGGGGGGAGCAGTACTTC.

This chain uses TRBV15 with TRBJ1-4, with D maybe TRBD1 (5 bases). This CDR3 contains 15 residues. From germline, CDR1 is LNHNV and CDR2 YYDKDF (reference sequence). Trimming took off 0 bases at V and 8 bases at J, with 13 bases between the two ends. The CDR3 bases are TGTGCCACCAGCAGAGAAGCCACAGGTGGGGAAAAACTGTTTTTT. As protein: CATSREATGGEKLFF.

The CDR3 sequence: CASSAGTRDNEQFF. DNA of the CDR3: TGTGCCAGCAGCGCCGGGACTAGGGACAATGAGCAGTTCTTC. The chain combines TRBV9 with TRBJ2-1, with 8 bases that match TRBD2. V lost 3 bases, J lost 5 bases, and 4 bases stayed unmatched. The CDR3 consists of 14 residues. Germline V CDR1 and CDR2: SGDLS, YYNGEE. Together with reference TRBV9 and TRBJ2-1, the CDR3 gives the full variable domain: DSGVTQTPKHLITATGQRVTLRCSPRSGDLSVYWYQQSLDQGLQFLIQYYNGEERAKGNILERFSAQQFPDLHSELNLSSLELGDSALYFCASSAGTRDNEQFFGPGTRLTVL.

The J gene is TRBJ2-5, the V gene TRBV9, with D perhaps TRBD1 (6 bases). The CDR3 is 15 amino acids. In germline, CDR1 is SGDLS, CDR2 YYNGEE. Between the trimmed V and J ends, which lost 2 bases and 2 bases, there was a span of 13 bases. The CDR3 spells CASSVAQGRQETQYF. The CDR3, as DNA: TGTGCCAGCAGCGTCGCCCAGGGGAGACAAGAGACCCAGTACTTC.

This clone was seen a few times. The chain links TRBV28 to TRBJ2-7; TRBD1 agrees at 10 bases. The CDR3 is 15 amino acids. Germline values: CDR1 MDHEN, CDR2 SYDVKM. V gave up 8 bases and J gave up 2 bases; unmatched junction bases: 9. In DNA, the CDR3 is TGTGCCAGCGGCCCCTCAGGGACAGGGGCCTACGAGCAGTACTTC. Translation: CASGPSGTGAYEQYF.

V usage is TRBV7-2 and J usage is TRBJ2-5; 10 bases are shared with TRBD2. This CDR3 is 14 amino acids long. Losses at the gene ends were 7 bases for V and 5 bases for J; bases not matched to a gene: 7. Germline CDR1 is SGHTA and CDR2 is FQGNSA. In nucleotides, the CDR3 is TGTGCCAGCACCCGACTAGCGGGTCCTGAGACCCAGTACTTC. It yields the protein CASTRLAGPETQYF. The variable domain in full, completed from reference TRBV7-2 and TRBJ2-5, reads GAGVSQSPSNKVTEKGKDVELRCDPISGHTALYWYRQSLGQGLEFLIYFQGNSAPDKSGLPSDRFSAERTGGSVSTLTIQRTQQEDSAVYLCASTRLAGPETQYFGPGTRLLVL.

The chain employs TRBV6-2 or TRBV6-3 and TRBJ2-1, with 7 bases fitting TRBD2. Germline V lookup: CDR1 MNHEY, CDR2 SVGEGT. This CDR3 comprises 14 residues. J was trimmed by 6 bases and V by 6 bases; bases with no gene match: 8. As DNA, the CDR3 is TGTGCCAGCAGCTCGACTAGCTTCTTCAATGAGCAGTTCTTC. This gives the protein CASSSTSFFNEQFF.

The rearrangement joins TRBV3-1 (or the pseudogene TRBV3-2) to TRBJ1-6; TRBD1 matches at 7 bases. Trimming cost V 8 bases and J 7 bases; bases outside gene matches: 11. Looked up from germline, CDR1 is LGHDT and CDR2 is YNNKEL (reference sequence). This CDR3 spans 15 amino acids. This CDR3 is CASGTPGQLNSPLHF. The DNA of the CDR3 is TGTGCCAGCGGAACTCCGGGACAGCTCAATTCACCCCTCCACTTT.

The rearrangement joins TRBV5-6 to TRBJ2-5; 7 bases align to TRBD2. This CDR3 contains 15 residues. Germline CDR1 and CDR2: SGHDT and YYEEEE. The trim removed 4 bases at V and 5 bases at J, leaving 11 bases unmatched. The CDR3 sequence: CASSPPWGGWETQYF. The DNA for the CDR3 is TGTGCCAGCAGCCCTCCTTGGGGGGGGTGGGAGACCCAGTACTTC.

V and J are TRBV14 and TRBJ1-1; D not resolved. Trimming took off 8 bases at V and 6 bases at J, with 16 bases between the two ends. Germline-derived CDR1 and CDR2 are SGHDN and FVKESK. The CDR3 covers 13 residues. CDR3 nucleotides: TGTGCCAGCGGGCGGGATCGGCGCGCTGAAGCTTTCTTT. This codes for CASGRDRRAEAFF.

This clone has a handful of counts. This rearrangement joins TRBV27 to TRBJ1-5; 7 bases fit TRBD1. The germline CDR1 and CDR2 sequences are MNHEY and SMNVEV (reference sequence). After removal of 5 bases from V and 3 bases from J, the junction contained 4 bases not matched to a gene. The CDR3 contains 14 residues. CDR3 nucleotides: TGTGCCAGCAGTGTGACAGGGTACAATCAGCCCCAGCATTTT. Protein: CASSVTGYNQPQHF.

The chain links TRBV6-5 to TRBJ2-2; 9 bases map to TRBD2. The CDR3 has 15 amino acids. The J segment lost 6 bases and the V segment lost 6 bases, leaving 8 bases of the junction unmatched. Per the germline V gene, CDR1 is MNHEY and CDR2 is SVGAGI. CDR3 sequence reads: CASRPSGTPPGELFF. The CDR3 region has the DNA TGTGCCAGCAGGCCTAGCGGGACACCCCCCGGGGAGCTGTTTTTT.

The V gene is TRBV7-9, the J gene TRBJ2-5, with 11 bases aligning to TRBD2. Trimming at V came to 0 bases and at J to 5 bases, leaving 2 bases not matched to a gene. The CDR3 sequence is 15 residues long. Germline CDR1 and CDR2: SEHNR and FQNEAQ (reference sequence). CDR3 protein: CASSLASGRAETQYF. The CDR3 DNA sequence: TGTGCCAGCAGCTTAGCTAGCGGGAGGGCCGAGACCCAGTACTTC.

The CDR3 sequence is CASFGLAGGETQYF. Written as DNA, the CDR3 is TGCGCCAGCTTTGGACTAGCGGGAGGAGAGACCCAGTACTTC. The chain uses TRBV10-2 and TRBJ2-5, with TRBD2 matching over 14 bases. CDR1 and CDR2 from the germline V gene are WSHSY and SAAADI. There are 14 residues in the CDR3. V lost 8 bases to trimming and J lost 4 bases; unmatched junction nucleotides: 3.